This T cell receptor (beta chain) was sequenced during a study of T cell responses to AZD1222 COVID-19 vaccine. Study outcomes and limitations: Per reports, nearly half of all spike-specific TCRs target regions that are unmutated in variants. Spike was spanned by vaccine-associated CD4 TCRs, with dominance at 160-218 and 743-854. With two AZD1222 doses given, Spike-specific TCR breadth and depth both rose. Clonal diversity may have been underestimated, and the donors were mostly white British, with more females than males.

Between the trimmed V and J ends, which lost 6 bases and 2 bases, there was a span of 14 bases. CDR1 and CDR2 from the germline V gene are LNHDA and SQIVND (reference sequence). This CDR3 has 15 amino acids. Assay: immunoSEQ multiplex PCR; the TCRdb copy retains only in-frame clones and omits some. The repertoire holds some 150,000 clones, with more than 80% as singletons. Remarks on this clone: Its antigen is not identified.

The chain has TRBV19 and TRBJ1-3; possibly TRBD1 for D (6 bases). This TCR was sampled from an adult in good health. The material was peripheral blood, obtained on day 0 of MenACWY control vaccination. CDR3 in DNA: TGTGCCAGTAGGGTGCAGGGGAACGCTGGAAACACCATATATTTT. Translating gives CASRVQGNAGNTIYF.